One sample yielded the 20 T cell receptor beta chains listed below, sequenced in a study of PD-1 blockade in classical Hodgkin lymphoma (TCRdb year 2020). The time point tag for this specimen amounts to: cycle 4 day 1 (C4D1), after more than five weeks of nivolumab. Relapse after autologous stem cell transplantation had occurred in all trial patients, and cohorts A, B and C were distinguished by prior brentuximab vedotin exposure. Libraries were made using the immunoSEQ multiplex PCR assay. The source is immuneACCESS, and TCRdb retained only in-frame sequences with V and J called. Part of the clones is not carried over; for the studies checked, unresolved V genes explain less than half of this, and the remainder is unexplained. The sample includes 27,000 or so clones, with approximately 72% observed a single time. The ten largest make up approximately 3.6% of the sample. Sequenced material: peripheral blood mononuclear cells (PBMCs), taken before the fourth cycle of nivolumab. Every receptor here comes from a human donor with classical Hodgkin lymphoma.

The chain combines TRBV29-1 with TRBJ2-7; TRBD1 matches 7 bases. Germline CDR1 is SQVTM and CDR2 is ANQGSEA. J gave up 2 bases and V 5 bases, and 6 bases lay outside the gene matches. The CDR3 has 13 amino acids. The chain's CDR3 is CSVRQGGTYEQYF. The DNA for the CDR3 is TGCAGCGTTCGACAGGGCGGAACCTACGAGCAGTACTTC.

The chain is built from TRBV11-1 and TRBJ2-7, with 9 positions matching TRBD1. CDR1 is SGHAT and CDR2 is FQDESV in the germline V gene (reference sequence). CDR3 size: 16 residues. V trimming: 5 bases; J trimming: 2 bases; junction bases outside the gene matches: 10. The CDR3 DNA follows: TGTGCCAGCAGCGATCCCTCCGGGACAGGGACCTACGAGCAGTACTTC. As protein: CASSDPSGTGTYEQYF.

The gene calls are TRBV4-2 and TRBJ2-5, with 11 bases matching TRBD2. This CDR3 is built from 15 residues. Germline CDR1 and CDR2: LGHNA and YNFKEQ. J gave up 3 bases and V 1 base, and 1 base lay outside the gene matches. The CDR3 DNA is TGTGCCAGCAGCCAAGGACTAGCGGGGAAAGAGACCCAGTACTTC. Translation: CASSQGLAGKETQYF.

The J gene is TRBJ1-1, the V gene TRBV6-5, with D maybe TRBD1 (6 bases). Germline V gives CDR1 MNHEY, CDR2 SVGAGI. CDR3 size: 15 residues. Trimming took off 2 bases at V and 0 bases at J, with 10 bases between the two ends. CDR3 sequence: CASSYQQGMNTEAFF. CDR3 bases: TGTGCCAGCAGTTACCAACAGGGAATGAACACTGAAGCTTTCTTT.

This chain joins TRBV10-2 and TRBJ1-2, with D possibly being TRBD1 (6 bases). The CDR3 runs to 13 residues. V shed 4 bases and J shed 4 bases, with 10 bases lying between them. Germline-derived CDR1 and CDR2 are WSHSY and SAAADI. CDR3 coding DNA: TGCGCCAGCAGTGCTCAGGGGCCCTATGGCTACACCTTC. Translated, it gives CASSAQGPYGYTF.

The chain employs TRBV5-1 and TRBJ1-2, with D possibly being TRBD1 (6 bases). The V gene's germline CDR1 is SGHRS and CDR2 YFSETQ. Trimming left V 2 bases short and J 3 bases short, with 11 bases between. CDR3 length: 14 amino acids. The CDR3: CASSLQGGDYGYTF. As DNA, the CDR3 is TGCGCCAGCAGCTTACAGGGAGGGGACTATGGCTACACCTTC.

The chain employs TRBV5-4 and TRBJ2-7, with D possibly TRBD2 on 6 matching bases. Trimming took 3 bases from V and 0 from J, leaving 7 bases between them. Germline-derived CDR1 and CDR2 are SGHNT and YYREEE (reference sequence). The CDR3 consists of 13 residues. In nucleotides, the CDR3 is TGTGCCAGCAGCTGGGGGGACTCCTACGAGCAGTACTTC. The encoded protein is CASSWGDSYEQYF.

This sequence joins TRBV7-2 and TRBJ2-7; tentative D call: TRBD2 (5 bases). Germline lookup yields CDR1 SGHTA and CDR2 FQGNSA. Trimming took off 3 bases at V and 6 bases at J, with 9 bases between the two ends. The CDR3 is made up of 12 amino acids. CDR3 nucleotides: TGTGCCAGCAGCTTGAGGGCAGGCGAGCAGTACTTC. It translates to CASSLRAGEQYF.

The chain links TRBV25-1 to TRBJ2-7; the D is unclear. V was trimmed by 2 bases and J by 7 bases, leaving 6 bases between them. Per the germline V gene, CDR1 is MGHDK and CDR2 is SYGVNS. The CDR3 consists of 11 residues. This CDR3 is CASSEPGEQYF. In DNA form, the CDR3 reads TGTGCCAGCAGTGAACCCGGGGAGCAGTACTTC.

This chain joins TRBV11-2 and TRBJ2-2; 7 bases are shared with TRBD1. CDR3 size: 15 residues. CDR1 and CDR2 from the germline V gene are SGHAT and FQNNGV. V dropped 5 bases and J dropped 2; count of bases not matched to a gene: 5. The CDR3 DNA reads TGTGCCAGCAGCCCAGGGGGAATCAACACCGGGGAGCTGTTTTTT. This gives the protein CASSPGGINTGELFF. The complete variable domain, with remaining parts taken from reference TRBV11-2 and TRBJ2-2, reads EAGVAQSPRYKIIEKRQSVAFWCNPISGHATLYWYQQILGQGPKLLIQFQNNGVVDDSQLPKDRFSAERLKGVDSTLKIQPAKLEDSAVYLCASSPGGINTGELFFGEGSRLTVL.

This clone was recorded a few times. The CDR3 loop reads CASSLGPGYGYTF. CDR3 DNA: TGTGCCAGTTCGTTGGGGCCCGGCTATGGCTACACCTTC. V and J are TRBV19 and TRBJ1-2, with D perhaps matching TRBD1 (5 bases). V was shortened by 8 bases and J by 4 bases, with 14 bases between the two germline ends. CDR1 LNHDA and CDR2 SQIVND come from the germline V gene (reference sequence). The CDR3 is 13 amino acids.

The genes are TRBV6-1 and TRBJ2-2, with a weak D call TRBD1 (6 bases). The V and J ends lost 5 bases and 4 bases respectively, with 14 bases between them. This CDR3 has 15 residues. Germline CDR1 reads MNHNS; CDR2 reads SASEGT. CDR3 nucleotide sequence: TGTGCCAGCAGTCCGTGGACAGTCGGCACCGGGGAGCTGTTTTTT. It is translated as CASSPWTVGTGELFF.

This clone was picked up a small number of times. The chain employs TRBV19 and TRBJ1-1, with TRBD1 as a possible D gene (5 bases). V lost 2 bases, J lost 5 bases, and 12 bases lay in between. This CDR3 contains 14 residues. Germline CDR1 is LNHDA and CDR2 is SQIVND (reference sequence). CDR3 in DNA: TGTGCCAGTAGTATAATGGTAGGGGAGACTGAAGCTTTCTTT. Protein product: CASSIMVGETEAFF.

This clone has just a few counts. The rearrangement uses TRBV7-8 and TRBJ2-7; TRBD2 matches at 8 bases. CDR3 size: 14 residues. Trimming removed 5 bases from V and 5 bases from J; junction bases left unmatched: 8. CDR1 and CDR2 (germline): SGHVS, FQNEAQ. CDR3 bases: TGTGCCAGCAGCCCCAGTAGCGGGAAACACGAGCAGTACTTC. It yields the protein CASSPSSGKHEQYF.

The chain couples TRBV19 to TRBJ1-6, with TRBD1 identical over 9 bases. The CDR3 covers 15 residues. With 5 bases clipped from V and 9 bases from J, the junction kept 8 bases outside the gene matches. CDR1 is LNHDA, CDR2 SQIVND, per germline (reference sequence). The CDR3 sequence: CASSPGTGYGSPLHF. The CDR3, as DNA: TGTGCCAGTAGTCCCGGGACAGGGTACGGTTCACCCCTCCACTTT.

The CDR3 loop reads CAWSPGGGREQYF. The CDR3 nucleotides are TGTGCCTGGAGCCCCGGGGGGGGGCGAGAGCAGTACTTC. The chain has TRBV30 and TRBJ2-7; 8 positions match TRBD2. This CDR3 is built from 13 residues. The J segment lost 7 bases and the V segment lost 3 bases, leaving 8 bases of the junction unmatched. From germline, CDR1 is GTSNPN and CDR2 SVGIG (reference sequence).

This clone was recorded a few times. The chain uses TRBV7-9 and TRBJ1-2; the D gene is possibly TRBD1 (5 bases). Trimming cost V 7 bases and J 4 bases, with 16 bases left between them. Germline loops: CDR1 SEHNR, CDR2 FQNEAQ (reference sequence). CDR3 length: 14 residues. CDR3 residues: CASTRGSQIYGYTF. The CDR3 nucleotides read TGTGCCAGCACCCGGGGCAGCCAGATCTATGGCTACACCTTC.

The J gene is TRBJ2-7, the V gene TRBV6-1; weak D call: TRBD2 (6 bases). This CDR3 comprises 14 residues. CDR1 and CDR2 from the germline V gene are MNHNS and SASEGT. Trimming shortened V by 3 bases and J by 3 bases, and 12 bases separated the two germline ends. The CDR3 DNA is TGTGCCAGCAGTGATTTTCCGGGGGTCTACGAGCAGTACTTC. This codes for CASSDFPGVYEQYF.

This chain uses TRBV28 with TRBJ2-5; no firm D call. CDR3 length equals 13 residues. The V gene lost 5 bases and the J gene lost 7 bases, with 14 bases spanning the gap. Germline V gene sequence: CDR1 MDHEN, CDR2 SYDVKM. The CDR3: CASSPLRLRTQYF. The CDR3 nucleotides read TGTGCCAGCAGTCCCCTCCGGTTGCGGACCCAGTACTTC.

The chain recombines TRBV6-1 with TRBJ2-4, with TRBD1 matching over 9 bases. CDR3 length: 15 amino acids. CDR1 MNHNS and CDR2 SASEGT come from the germline V gene. The trim removed 7 bases at V and 4 bases at J, leaving 8 bases unmatched. The CDR3 DNA reads as TGTGCCAGCACTTCGACAGGGGGAGGAAAAAACATTCAGTACTTC. Translation gives CASTSTGGGKNIQYF.